The following is a T cell receptor beta chain sequence with its context. As yet, its antigen is unknown. A read error may be the cause here, since a much bigger clone is one base away. Other DNA sequences within the sample encode an identical CDR3. This sample was included in a study of shared clonotypes between healthy human individuals. Whole-study context: Researchers assigned three CD4 naive, three CD4 memory, two CD8 naive and one CD8 memory plate to each donor.

Data came from immunoSEQ multiplex PCR; TCRdb stores just in-frame clones and leaves some out. The sample carries 550,000 to 700,000 clones, less than 80% recorded once. Study-wide points: Collection of samples was limited to blood; tissue repertoires likely differ.

It was into CD45RA+ naive and CD45RA-negative memory subsets that the CD4+ cells were split. Sample: memory CD4+ T cells sorted from blood. The subset here: CD45RA-negative fraction. The origin of this receptor is a woman under 40 in good health.

The CDR3: CASSFSSGAYNEQFF. The CDR3 region has the DNA TGCGCCAGCAGCTTTTCTAGCGGGGCCTACAATGAGCAGTTCTTC. The genes are TRBV5-1 and TRBJ2-1, with 9 positions matching TRBD2. J lost 2 bases, V lost 2 bases, and 2 bases had no gene match. Germline V CDR1 and CDR2: SGHRS, YFSETQ. This CDR3 comprises 15 residues.